These 15 T cell receptor beta chains were sequenced from one sample in a study of cytomegalovirus exposure and HLA in healthy donors. Both 60 Vbeta primers and 13 Jbeta primers went into the PCR. TCRdb keeps only in-frame clones here, not all; method: immunoSEQ multiplex PCR. The sample holds around 160,000 clones; approximately 80% are singletons and the top ten take roughly 9.3%. The sequenced sample was PBMCs. Receptors originate from a man between 18 and 29 years old in good health and CMV-seropositive.

In DNA, the CDR3 is TGTGCCAGCAGCTTAGCGCGGGTGGTGGCTTTCTTT. Translating it yields CASSLARVVAFF. The rearrangement links TRBV7-2 to TRBJ1-1; D is undetermined. The CDR3 has 12 residues. Germline CDR1 SGHTA, CDR2 FQGNSA. V lost 0 bases to trimming and J lost 11 bases, with 10 bases between them.

The chain joins TRBV7-2 to TRBJ1-2, with a possible D match to TRBD1 (5 bases). Trimming left V 4 bases short and J 4 bases short, with 13 bases between. Germline CDR1 is SGHTA and CDR2 is FQGNSA. The CDR3 runs to 14 residues. Here the CDR3 DNA reads TGTGCCAGCAGCTCCGCGGGGCGGATCTATGGCTACACCTTC. It translates to CASSSAGRIYGYTF. Full variable domain (outside the CDR3, taken from reference TRBV7-2 and TRBJ1-2): GAGVSQSPSNKVTEKGKDVELRCDPISGHTALYWYRQSLGQGLEFLIYFQGNSAPDKSGLPSDRFSAERTGGSVSTLTIQRTQQEDSAVYLCASSSAGRIYGYTFGSGTRLTVV.

The gene calls are TRBV11-2 and TRBJ2-1; no clear D gene. V lost 0 bases and J lost 8, with 8 bases in between. This CDR3 has 13 amino acids. CDR1 and CDR2 (germline): SGHAT, FQNNGV. As DNA, the CDR3 is TGTGCCAGCAGCTTAGATCTTGGAGATGAGCAGTTCTTC. Protein sequence: CASSLDLGDEQFF.

The DNA for the CDR3 is TGTGCCAGTAGTATCGAAAGACAGAGCGAGCAGTACTTC. This sequence encodes CASSIERQSEQYF. The chain employs TRBV19 and TRBJ2-7; D might be TRBD1 (5 bases). Germline values: CDR1 LNHDA, CDR2 SQIVND (reference sequence). V lost 3 bases to trimming and J lost 6 bases, with 12 bases between them. The CDR3 totals 13 residues. The full variable domain, rest sourced from reference TRBV19 and TRBJ2-7, is DGGITQSPKYLFRKEGQNVTLSCEQNLNHDAMYWYRQDPGQGLRLIYYSQIVNDFQKGDIAEGYSVSREKKESFPLTVTSAQKNPTAFYLCASSIERQSEQYFGPGTRLTVT.

The chain couples TRBV5-5 to TRBJ1-5; D might be TRBD1 (5 bases). CDR1 and CDR2 (germline): SGHKS, YYEKEE (reference sequence). The CDR3 has 13 amino acids. Trimming took 2 bases from V and 7 from J, leaving 10 bases between them. DNA of the CDR3: TGTGCCAGCAGCTTCTCGGGGGACCAGCCCCAGCATTTT. As protein: CASSFSGDQPQHF.

On this clone: This specimen includes other DNA sequences encoding the same CDR3. The chain is built from TRBV19 and TRBJ2-4; no firm D call. Per germline, CDR1 LNHDA and CDR2 SQIVND (reference sequence). V was pared by 5 bases and J by 1 base, with 18 bases between. The CDR3 runs 17 residues. CDR3 loop: CASSSPPRVWAKNIQYF. DNA for the CDR3: TGTGCCAGTAGTTCCCCTCCCCGGGTGTGGGCCAAAAACATTCAGTACTTC.

This clone appeared a few times. The rearrangement joins TRBV11-2 to TRBJ2-6, with D maybe TRBD1 (5 bases). Germline V gene sequence: CDR1 SGHAT, CDR2 FQNNGV. CDR3 length: 15 residues. Between the trimmed V and J ends, which lost 0 bases and 3 bases, there was a span of 6 bases. The CDR3 reads CASSLDRVGANVLTF. The CDR3, as DNA: TGTGCCAGCAGCTTAGACAGGGTTGGGGCCAACGTCCTGACTTTC. The whole variable domain, remainder taken from reference TRBV11-2 and TRBJ2-6, is EAGVAQSPRYKIIEKRQSVAFWCNPISGHATLYWYQQILGQGPKLLIQFQNNGVVDDSQLPKDRFSAERLKGVDSTLKIQPAKLEDSAVYLCASSLDRVGANVLTFGAGSRLTVL.

This sequence joins TRBV25-1 and TRBJ2-1; tentative D call: TRBD1 (6 bases). Trimming left V 2 bases short and J 4 bases short, with 9 bases between. The CDR3 has 14 amino acids. Germline V CDR1 and CDR2: MGHDK, SYGVNS. The CDR3 DNA reads TGTGCCAGCAGTGAAGGGGGCATATACAATGAGCAGTTCTTC. Translated: CASSEGGIYNEQFF.

J is TRBJ2-5 and V is TRBV4-2; 8 bases align to TRBD2. The DNA end is a closer match to TRBJ2-7, so the J assignment may be wrong. The length of the CDR3 is 14 residues. Germline CDR1 and CDR2: LGHNA and YNFKEQ. The CDR3, as DNA: TGTGCCAGCAGCCCTCGGGAGGGTCCCTACGAGCAGTACTTC. Encoded protein: CASSPREGPYEQYF.

V is TRBV6-5 and J is TRBJ2-1, with 10 positions matching TRBD2. Germline CDR1 and CDR2: MNHEY and SVGAGI. This CDR3 comprises 15 residues. Unmatched junction bases numbered 7, after V lost 6 bases and J lost 5 bases. This CDR3 reads CASSELAGHHNEQFF. The CDR3 DNA reads TGTGCCAGCAGCGAACTAGCGGGGCACCACAATGAGCAGTTCTTC.

This chain connects TRBV10-3 to TRBJ2-5; TRBD1 agrees at 8 bases. The CDR3 contains 16 residues. After removal of 7 bases from V and 6 bases from J, the junction contained 16 bases not matched to a gene. Per the germline V gene, CDR1 is ENHRY and CDR2 is SYGVKD. The CDR3 here is CAIKAATGGDGQTQYF. The DNA of the CDR3 is TGTGCCATCAAGGCAGCTACAGGGGGTGATGGGCAGACCCAGTACTTC.

The V gene is TRBV7-9, the J gene TRBJ2-7; 10 nucleotides align to TRBD1. The germline V gene encodes CDR1 SEHNR and CDR2 FQNEAQ (reference sequence). With V trimmed by 4 bases and J by 4 bases, 7 bases remained unmatched. The CDR3 covers 15 residues. CDR3 amino acids: CASSSPGTGVYEQYF. The CDR3 nucleotides are TGTGCCAGCAGCTCGCCCGGGACAGGGGTGTACGAGCAGTACTTC.

The V gene is TRBV7-2, the J gene TRBJ2-7; 11 nucleotides align to TRBD1. After removal of 5 bases from V and 3 bases from J, the junction contained 6 bases not matched to a gene. Germline lookup yields CDR1 SGHTA and CDR2 FQGNSA. CDR3 length equals 15 residues. This CDR3 reads CASSRTGGKYYEQYF. DNA for the CDR3: TGTGCCAGCAGCCGGACAGGGGGCAAGTACTACGAGCAGTACTTC. Looking up the rest from reference TRBV7-2 and TRBJ2-7 gives the full variable domain: GAGVSQSPSNKVTEKGKDVELRCDPISGHTALYWYRQSLGQGLEFLIYFQGNSAPDKSGLPSDRFSAERTGGSVSTLTIQRTQQEDSAVYLCASSRTGGKYYEQYFGPGTRLTVT.

The V call is TRBV5-1, the J call TRBJ2-2, with 9 bases matching TRBD2. The CDR3 has 17 amino acids. The germline gives CDR1 SGHRS, CDR2 YFSETQ. The V and J ends lost 2 bases and 4 bases, in that order; junction bases with no gene match: 9. The CDR3 DNA reads as TGCGCCAGCAGCTTAGCCGGGACTAGCAGTGCCACCGGGGAGCTGTTTTTT. Its protein product is CASSLAGTSSATGELFF.

The chain uses TRBV7-9 and TRBJ2-3; 7 bases map to TRBD2. The CDR3 is made up of 15 amino acids. V lost 1 base, J lost 4 bases, and 5 bases stayed unmatched. Germline lookup yields CDR1 SEHNR and CDR2 FQNEAQ (reference sequence). DNA of the CDR3: TGTGCCAGCAGCTTAGGGACTAGTTACCCAGATACGCAGTATTTT. This gives the protein CASSLGTSYPDTQYF.